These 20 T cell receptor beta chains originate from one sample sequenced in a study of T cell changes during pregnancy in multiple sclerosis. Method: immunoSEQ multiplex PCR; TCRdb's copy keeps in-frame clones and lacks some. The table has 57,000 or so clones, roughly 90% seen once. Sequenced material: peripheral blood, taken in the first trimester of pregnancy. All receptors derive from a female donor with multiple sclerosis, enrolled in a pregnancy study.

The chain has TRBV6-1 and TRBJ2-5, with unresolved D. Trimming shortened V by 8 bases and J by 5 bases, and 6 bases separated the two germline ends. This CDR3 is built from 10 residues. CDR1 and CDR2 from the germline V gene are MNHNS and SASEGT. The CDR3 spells CASLLETQYF. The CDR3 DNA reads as TGTGCCAGCCTTCTCGAGACCCAGTACTTC.

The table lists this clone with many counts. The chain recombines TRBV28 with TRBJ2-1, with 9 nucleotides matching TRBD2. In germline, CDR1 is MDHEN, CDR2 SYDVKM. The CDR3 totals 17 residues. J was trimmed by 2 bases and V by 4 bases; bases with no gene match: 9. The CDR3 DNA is TGTGCCAGCAGTTCCTCATCTAGCGGGGAGCCCTACAATGAGCAGTTCTTC. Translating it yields CASSSSSSGEPYNEQFF.

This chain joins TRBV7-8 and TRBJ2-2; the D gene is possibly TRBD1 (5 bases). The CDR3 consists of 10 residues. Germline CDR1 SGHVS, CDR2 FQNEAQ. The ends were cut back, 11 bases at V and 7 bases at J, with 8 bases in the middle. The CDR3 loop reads CAAGHGELFF. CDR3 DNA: TGTGCCGCAGGGCACGGGGAGCTGTTTTTT.

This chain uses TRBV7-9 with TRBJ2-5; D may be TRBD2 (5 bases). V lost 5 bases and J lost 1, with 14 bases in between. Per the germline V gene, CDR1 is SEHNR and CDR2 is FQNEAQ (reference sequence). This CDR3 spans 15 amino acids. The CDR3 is CASSPMSGIQETQYF. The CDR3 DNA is TGTGCCAGCAGCCCAATGTCGGGGATCCAAGAGACCCAGTACTTC.

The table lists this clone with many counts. CDR3 DNA sequence: TGTGCCAGCAGCCCCAGGACAGGGACTGAGACCCAGTACTTC. Encoded protein: CASSPRTGTETQYF. J is TRBJ2-5 and V is TRBV9; 8 bases are a match to TRBD1. Per the germline V gene, CDR1 is SGDLS and CDR2 is YYNGEE. The CDR3 loop spans 14 amino acids. V shed 4 bases and J 5 bases; nucleotides not matched to a gene: 7.

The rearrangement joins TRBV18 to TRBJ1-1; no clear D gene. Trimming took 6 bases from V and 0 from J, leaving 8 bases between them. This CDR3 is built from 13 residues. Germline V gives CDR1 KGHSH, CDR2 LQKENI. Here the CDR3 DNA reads TGTGCCAGCTCTACGGTATTGAACACTGAAGCTTTCTTT. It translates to CASSTVLNTEAFF.

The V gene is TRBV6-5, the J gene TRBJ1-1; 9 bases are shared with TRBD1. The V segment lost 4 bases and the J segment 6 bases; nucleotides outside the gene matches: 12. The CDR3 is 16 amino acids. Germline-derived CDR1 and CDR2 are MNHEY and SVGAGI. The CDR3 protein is CASSSIPTGGLPEAFF. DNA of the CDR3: TGTGCCAGCAGTTCGATCCCGACAGGGGGACTGCCTGAAGCTTTCTTT.

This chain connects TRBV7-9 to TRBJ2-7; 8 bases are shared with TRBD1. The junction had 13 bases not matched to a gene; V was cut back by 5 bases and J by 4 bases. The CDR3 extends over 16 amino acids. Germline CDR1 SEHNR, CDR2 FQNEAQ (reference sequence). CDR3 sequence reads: CASSPKGLDRGYEQYF. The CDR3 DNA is TGTGCCAGCAGCCCAAAGGGTCTTGACAGGGGTTACGAGCAGTACTTC. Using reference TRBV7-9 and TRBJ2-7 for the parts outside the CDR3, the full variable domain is DTGVSQNPRHKITKRGQNVTFRCDPISEHNRLYWYRQTLGQGPEFLTYFQNEAQLEKSRLLSDRFSAERPKGSFSTLEIQRTEQGDSAMYLCASSPKGLDRGYEQYFGPGTRLTVT.

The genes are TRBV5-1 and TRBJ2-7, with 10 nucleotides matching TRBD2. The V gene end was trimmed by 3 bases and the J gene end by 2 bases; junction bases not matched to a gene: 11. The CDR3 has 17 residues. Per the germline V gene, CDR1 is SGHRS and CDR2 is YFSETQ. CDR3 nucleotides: TGCGCCAGCAGCTCTCTTCTAGCGGGAGACCTGACCTACGAGCAGTACTTC. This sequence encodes CASSSLLAGDLTYEQYF.

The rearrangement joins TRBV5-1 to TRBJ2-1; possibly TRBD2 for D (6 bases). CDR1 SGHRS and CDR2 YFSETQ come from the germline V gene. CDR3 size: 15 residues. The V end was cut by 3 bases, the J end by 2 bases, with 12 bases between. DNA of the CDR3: TGCGCCAGCAGCTCGGGAGTATCCCCCTACAATGAGCAGTTCTTC. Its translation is CASSSGVSPYNEQFF.

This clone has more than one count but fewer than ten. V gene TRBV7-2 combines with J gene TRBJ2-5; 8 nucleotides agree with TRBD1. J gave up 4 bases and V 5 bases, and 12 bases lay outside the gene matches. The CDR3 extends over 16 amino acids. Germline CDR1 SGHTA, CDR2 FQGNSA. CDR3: CASSTRQGSRIETQYF. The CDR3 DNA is TGTGCCAGCAGCACCAGACAGGGGTCCCGCATAGAGACCCAGTACTTC. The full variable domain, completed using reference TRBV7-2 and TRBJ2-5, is GAGVSQSPSNKVTEKGKDVELRCDPISGHTALYWYRQSLGQGLEFLIYFQGNSAPDKSGLPSDRFSAERTGGSVSTLTIQRTQQEDSAVYLCASSTRQGSRIETQYFGPGTRLLVL.

The CDR3: CASSARQGALTYEQYF. The CDR3 DNA reads as TGTGCCAGCAGCGCCAGACAGGGGGCGCTTACCTACGAGCAGTACTTC. The rearrangement uses TRBV7-9 and TRBJ2-7, with 10 bases identical to TRBD1. Germline loops: CDR1 SEHNR, CDR2 FQNEAQ (reference sequence). The CDR3 is 16 residues long. V dropped 5 bases and J dropped 2; count of bases not matched to a gene: 9.

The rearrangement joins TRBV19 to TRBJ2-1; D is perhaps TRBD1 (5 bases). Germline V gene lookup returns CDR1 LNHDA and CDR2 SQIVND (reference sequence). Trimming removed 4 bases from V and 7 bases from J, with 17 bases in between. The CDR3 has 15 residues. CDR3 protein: CASSNAAGWDNEQFF. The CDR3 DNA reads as TGTGCCAGTAGTAATGCGGCAGGGTGGGATAATGAGCAGTTCTTC.

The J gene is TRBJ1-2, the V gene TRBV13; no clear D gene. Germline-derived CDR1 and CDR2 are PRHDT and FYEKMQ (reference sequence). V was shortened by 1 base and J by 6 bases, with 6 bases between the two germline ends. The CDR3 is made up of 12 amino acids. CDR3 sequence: CASSLAAHGYTF. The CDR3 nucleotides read TGTGCCAGCAGCTTAGCCGCGCATGGCTACACCTTC.

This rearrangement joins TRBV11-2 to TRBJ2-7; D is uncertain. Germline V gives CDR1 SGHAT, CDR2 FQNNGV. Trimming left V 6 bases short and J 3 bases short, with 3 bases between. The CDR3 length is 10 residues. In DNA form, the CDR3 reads TGTGCCAGCAGTAACTACGAGCAGTACTTC. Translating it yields CASSNYEQYF.

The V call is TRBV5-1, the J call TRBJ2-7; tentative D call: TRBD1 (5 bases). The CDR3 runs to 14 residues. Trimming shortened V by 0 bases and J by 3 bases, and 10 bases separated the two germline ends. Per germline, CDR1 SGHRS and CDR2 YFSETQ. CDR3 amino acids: CASSLDSGRYEQYF. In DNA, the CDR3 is TGCGCCAGCAGCTTGGACTCAGGGCGCTACGAGCAGTACTTC.

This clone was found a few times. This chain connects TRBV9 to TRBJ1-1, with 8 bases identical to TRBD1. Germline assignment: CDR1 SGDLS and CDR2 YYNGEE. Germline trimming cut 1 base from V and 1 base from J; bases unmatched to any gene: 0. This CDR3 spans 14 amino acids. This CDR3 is CASSVQGANTEAFF. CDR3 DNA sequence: TGTGCCAGCAGCGTACAGGGGGCGAACACTGAAGCTTTCTTT.

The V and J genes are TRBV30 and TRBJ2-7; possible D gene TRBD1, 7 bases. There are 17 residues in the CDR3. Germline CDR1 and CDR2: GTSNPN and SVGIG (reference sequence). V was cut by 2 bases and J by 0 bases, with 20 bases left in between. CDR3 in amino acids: CAWSYGRGVRPSYEQYF. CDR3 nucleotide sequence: TGTGCCTGGAGTTATGGCAGGGGGGTTAGGCCCTCCTACGAGCAGTACTTC.

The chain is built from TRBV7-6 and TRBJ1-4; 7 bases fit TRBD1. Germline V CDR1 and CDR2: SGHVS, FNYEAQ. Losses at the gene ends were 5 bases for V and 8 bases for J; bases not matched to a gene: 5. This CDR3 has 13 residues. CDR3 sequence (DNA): TGTGCCAGCAGCCGGGACAGAAAAGAAAAACTGTTTTTT. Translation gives CASSRDRKEKLFF.

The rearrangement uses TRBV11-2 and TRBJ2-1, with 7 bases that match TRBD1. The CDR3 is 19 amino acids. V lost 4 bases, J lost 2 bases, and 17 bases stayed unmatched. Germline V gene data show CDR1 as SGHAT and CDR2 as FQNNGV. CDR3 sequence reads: CASSSPQGSSRWTYNEQFF. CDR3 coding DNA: TGTGCCAGCAGCTCACCACAGGGGTCTTCCCGCTGGACCTACAATGAGCAGTTCTTC.